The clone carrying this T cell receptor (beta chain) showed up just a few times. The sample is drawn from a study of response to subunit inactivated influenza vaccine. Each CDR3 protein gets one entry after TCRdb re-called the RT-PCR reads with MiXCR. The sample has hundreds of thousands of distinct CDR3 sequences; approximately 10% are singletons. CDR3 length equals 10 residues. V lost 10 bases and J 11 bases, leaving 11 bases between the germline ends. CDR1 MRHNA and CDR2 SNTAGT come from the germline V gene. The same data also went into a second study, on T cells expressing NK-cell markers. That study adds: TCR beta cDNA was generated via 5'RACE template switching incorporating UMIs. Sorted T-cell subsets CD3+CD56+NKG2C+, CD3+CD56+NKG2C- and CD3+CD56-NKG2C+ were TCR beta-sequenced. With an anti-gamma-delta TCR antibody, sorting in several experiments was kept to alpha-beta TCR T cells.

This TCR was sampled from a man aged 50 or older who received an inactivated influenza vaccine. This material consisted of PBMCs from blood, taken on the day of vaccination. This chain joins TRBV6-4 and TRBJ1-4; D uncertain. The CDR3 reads CATAGKKLFF. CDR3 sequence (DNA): TGTGCCACCGCCGGGAAGAAACTGTTTTTT.